This T cell receptor beta chain was captured by sequencing in a study of response to subunit inactivated influenza vaccine. This clonotype was counted only a few times. TCRdb re-called the RT-PCR reads with MiXCR, one entry per CDR3 protein. The sample has a few hundred thousand distinct CDR3 sequences; 12% to 15% are singletons. The source of this sequence is a man aged 45-65 years who received an inactivated influenza vaccine. Sequenced material: PBMCs from blood, taken 11 to 12 days after vaccination.

The CDR3 protein is CSANRQGAYNEQFF. CDR3 DNA sequence: TGCAGTGCTAACAGACAGGGGGCGTACAATGAGCAGTTCTTC. V and J are TRBV20-1 and TRBJ2-1; 10 nucleotides agree with TRBD1. This CDR3 comprises 14 residues. In germline, CDR1 is DFQATT, CDR2 SNEGSKA (reference sequence). V lost 4 bases and J lost 4; bases outside the gene matches: 4.